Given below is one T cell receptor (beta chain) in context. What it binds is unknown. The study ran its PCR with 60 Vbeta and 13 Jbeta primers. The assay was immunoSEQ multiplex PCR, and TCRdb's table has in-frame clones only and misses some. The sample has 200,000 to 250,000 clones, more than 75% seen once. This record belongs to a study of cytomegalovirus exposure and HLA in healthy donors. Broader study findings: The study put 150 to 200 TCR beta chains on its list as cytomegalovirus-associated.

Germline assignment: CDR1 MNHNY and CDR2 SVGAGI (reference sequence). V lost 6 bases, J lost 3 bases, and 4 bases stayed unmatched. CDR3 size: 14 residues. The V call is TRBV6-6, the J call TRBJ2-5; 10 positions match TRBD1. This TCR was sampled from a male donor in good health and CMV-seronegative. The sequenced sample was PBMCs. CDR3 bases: TGTGCCAGCAGACCGACAGGGGGCAAAGAGACCCAGTACTTC. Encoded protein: CASRPTGGKETQYF.